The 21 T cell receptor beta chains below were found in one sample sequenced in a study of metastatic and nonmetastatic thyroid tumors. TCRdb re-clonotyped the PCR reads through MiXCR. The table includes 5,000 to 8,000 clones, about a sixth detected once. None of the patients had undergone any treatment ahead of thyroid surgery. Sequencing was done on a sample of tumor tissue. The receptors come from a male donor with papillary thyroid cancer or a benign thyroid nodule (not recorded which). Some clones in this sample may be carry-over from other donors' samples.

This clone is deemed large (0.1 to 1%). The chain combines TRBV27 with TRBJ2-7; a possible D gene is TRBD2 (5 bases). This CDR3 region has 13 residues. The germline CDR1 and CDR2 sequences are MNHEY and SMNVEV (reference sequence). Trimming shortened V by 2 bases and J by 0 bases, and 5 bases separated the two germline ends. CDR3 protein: CASSLGLSYEQYF. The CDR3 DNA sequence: TGTGCCAGCAGTTTAGGACTCTCCTACGAGCAGTACTTC.

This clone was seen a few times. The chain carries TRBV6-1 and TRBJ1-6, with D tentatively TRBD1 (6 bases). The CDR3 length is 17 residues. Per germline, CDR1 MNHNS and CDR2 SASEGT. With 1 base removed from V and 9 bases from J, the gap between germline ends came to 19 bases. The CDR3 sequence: CASSEGGAGSVSSPLHF. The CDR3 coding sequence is TGTGCCAGCAGTGAAGGGGGGGCAGGGTCGGTTAGTTCACCCCTCCACTTT.

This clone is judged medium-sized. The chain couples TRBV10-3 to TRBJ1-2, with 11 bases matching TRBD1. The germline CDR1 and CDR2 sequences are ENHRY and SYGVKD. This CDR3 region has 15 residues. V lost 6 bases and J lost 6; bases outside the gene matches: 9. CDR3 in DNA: TGTGCCATCAGAACGGGACAGGGGGAGACGGATGGCTACACCTTC. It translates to CAIRTGQGETDGYTF.

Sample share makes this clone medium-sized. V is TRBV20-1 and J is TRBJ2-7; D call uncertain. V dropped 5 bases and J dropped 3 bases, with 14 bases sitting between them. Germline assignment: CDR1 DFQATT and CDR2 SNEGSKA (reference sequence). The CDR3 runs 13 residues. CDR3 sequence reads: CSAPPSSGYEQYF. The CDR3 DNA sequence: TGCAGTGCTCCCCCCTCAAGTGGCTACGAGCAGTACTTC.

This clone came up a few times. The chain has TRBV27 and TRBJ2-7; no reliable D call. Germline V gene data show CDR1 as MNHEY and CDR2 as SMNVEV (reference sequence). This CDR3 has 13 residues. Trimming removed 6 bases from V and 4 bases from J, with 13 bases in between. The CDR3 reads CASSYQGPYEQYF. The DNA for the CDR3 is TGTGCCAGCAGCTACCAAGGTCCGTACGAGCAGTACTTC.

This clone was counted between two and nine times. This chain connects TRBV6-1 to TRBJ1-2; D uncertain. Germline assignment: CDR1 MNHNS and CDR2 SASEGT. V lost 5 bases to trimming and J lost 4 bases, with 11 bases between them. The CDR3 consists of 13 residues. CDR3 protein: CASSRPGFYGYTF. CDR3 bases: TGTGCCAGCAGTCGCCCCGGGTTCTATGGCTACACCTTC.

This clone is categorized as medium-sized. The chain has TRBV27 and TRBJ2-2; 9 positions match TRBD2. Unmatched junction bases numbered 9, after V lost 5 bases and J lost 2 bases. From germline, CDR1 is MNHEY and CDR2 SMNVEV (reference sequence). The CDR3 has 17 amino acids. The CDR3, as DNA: TGTGCCAGCAGTCTTTCCGTAGCGGGGGAAAACACCGGGGAGCTGTTTTTT. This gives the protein CASSLSVAGENTGELFF.

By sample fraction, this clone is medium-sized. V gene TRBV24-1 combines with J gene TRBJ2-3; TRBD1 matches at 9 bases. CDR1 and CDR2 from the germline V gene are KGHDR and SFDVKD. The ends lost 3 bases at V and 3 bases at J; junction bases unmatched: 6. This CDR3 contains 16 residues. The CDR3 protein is CATSDVSGQGTDTQYF. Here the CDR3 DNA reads TGTGCCACCAGTGATGTCTCGGGACAGGGTACAGATACGCAGTATTTT.

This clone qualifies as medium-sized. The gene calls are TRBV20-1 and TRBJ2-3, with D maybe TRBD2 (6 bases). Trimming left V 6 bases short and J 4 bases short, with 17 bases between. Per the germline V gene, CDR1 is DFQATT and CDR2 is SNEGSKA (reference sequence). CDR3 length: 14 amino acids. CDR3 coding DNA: TGCAGTGCACAACGACTAGTCTGGGCAGATACGCAGTATTTT. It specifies CSAQRLVWADTQYF.

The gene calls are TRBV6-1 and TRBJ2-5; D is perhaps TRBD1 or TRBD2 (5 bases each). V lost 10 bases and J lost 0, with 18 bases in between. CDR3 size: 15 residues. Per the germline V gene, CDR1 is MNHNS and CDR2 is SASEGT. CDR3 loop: CATCKMGENQETQYF. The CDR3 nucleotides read TGTGCCACTTGCAAAATGGGGGAAAACCAAGAGACCCAGTACTTC.

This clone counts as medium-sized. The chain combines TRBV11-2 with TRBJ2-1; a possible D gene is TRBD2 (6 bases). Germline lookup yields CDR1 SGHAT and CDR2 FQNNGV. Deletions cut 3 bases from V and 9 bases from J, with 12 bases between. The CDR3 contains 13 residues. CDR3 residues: CASSLEGFGEQFF. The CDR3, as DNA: TGTGCCAGCAGCTTGGAGGGCTTTGGTGAGCAGTTCTTC. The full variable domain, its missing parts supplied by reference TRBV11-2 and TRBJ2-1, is EAGVAQSPRYKIIEKRQSVAFWCNPISGHATLYWYQQILGQGPKLLIQFQNNGVVDDSQLPKDRFSAERLKGVDSTLKIQPAKLEDSAVYLCASSLEGFGEQFFGPGTRLTVL.

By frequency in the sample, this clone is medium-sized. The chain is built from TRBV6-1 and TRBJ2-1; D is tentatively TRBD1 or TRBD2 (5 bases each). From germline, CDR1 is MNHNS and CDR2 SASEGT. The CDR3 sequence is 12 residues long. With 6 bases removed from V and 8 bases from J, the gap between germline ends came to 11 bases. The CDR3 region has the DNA TGTGCCAGCAGCCCCGTGGGGGATGAGCAGTTCTTC. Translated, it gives CASSPVGDEQFF.

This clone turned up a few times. The CDR3 DNA sequence: TGTGCCAGCAGTAAAGGCGGGCGGGATTACGAGCAGTACTTC. Translated, it gives CASSKGGRDYEQYF. V gene TRBV6-1 combines with J gene TRBJ2-7; D may be TRBD2 (6 bases). V lost 5 bases to trimming and J lost 4 bases, with 15 bases between them. This CDR3 has 14 residues. Per the germline V gene, CDR1 is MNHNS and CDR2 is SASEGT.

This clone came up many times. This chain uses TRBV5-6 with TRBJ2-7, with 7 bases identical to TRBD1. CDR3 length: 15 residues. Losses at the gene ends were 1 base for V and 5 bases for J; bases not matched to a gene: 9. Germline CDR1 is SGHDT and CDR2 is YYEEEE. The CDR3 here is CASSLFRRGFDEQYF. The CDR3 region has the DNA TGTGCCAGCAGCTTGTTTCGCAGGGGGTTTGACGAGCAGTACTTC.

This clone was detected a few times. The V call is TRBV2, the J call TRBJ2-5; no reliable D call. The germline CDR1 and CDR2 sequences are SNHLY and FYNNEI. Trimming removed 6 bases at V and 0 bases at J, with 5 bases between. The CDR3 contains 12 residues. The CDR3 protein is CASRGYQETQYF. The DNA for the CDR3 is TGTGCCAGCAGGGGGTACCAAGAGACCCAGTACTTC.

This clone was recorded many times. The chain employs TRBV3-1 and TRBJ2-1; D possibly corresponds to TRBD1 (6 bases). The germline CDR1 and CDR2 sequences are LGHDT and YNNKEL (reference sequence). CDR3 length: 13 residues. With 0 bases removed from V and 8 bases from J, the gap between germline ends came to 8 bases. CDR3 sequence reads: CASSQDRGDEQFF. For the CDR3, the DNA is TGTGCCAGCAGCCAAGACAGGGGTGATGAGCAGTTCTTC.

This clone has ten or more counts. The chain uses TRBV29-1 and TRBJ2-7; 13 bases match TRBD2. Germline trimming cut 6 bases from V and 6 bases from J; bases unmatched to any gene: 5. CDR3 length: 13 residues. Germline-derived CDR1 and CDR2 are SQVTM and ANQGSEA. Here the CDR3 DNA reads TGCAGCGTCGCGGGACTAGCGGGGACCGAGCAGTACTTC. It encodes CSVAGLAGTEQYF.

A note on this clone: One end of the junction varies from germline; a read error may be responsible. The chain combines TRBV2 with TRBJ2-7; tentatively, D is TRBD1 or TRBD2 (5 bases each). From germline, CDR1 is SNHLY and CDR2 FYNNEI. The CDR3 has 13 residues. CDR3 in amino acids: CASSEGLEDAQHF. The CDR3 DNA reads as TGTGCCAGCAGTGAGGGGCTGGAGGACGCGCAGCACTTC.

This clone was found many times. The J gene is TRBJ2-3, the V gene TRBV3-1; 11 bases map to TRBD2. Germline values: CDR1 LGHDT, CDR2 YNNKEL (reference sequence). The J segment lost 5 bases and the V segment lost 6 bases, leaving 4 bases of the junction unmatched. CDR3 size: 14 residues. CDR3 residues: CASRLAGVEDTQYF. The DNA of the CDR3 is TGTGCCAGCAGACTAGCGGGAGTTGAAGATACGCAGTATTTT.

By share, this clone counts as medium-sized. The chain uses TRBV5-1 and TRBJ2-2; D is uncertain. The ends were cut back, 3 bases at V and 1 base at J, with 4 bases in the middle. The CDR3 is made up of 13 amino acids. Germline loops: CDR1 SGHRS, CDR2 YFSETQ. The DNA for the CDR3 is TGCGCCAGCAGCTCGGAGAACACCGGGGAGCTGTTTTTT. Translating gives CASSSENTGELFF.

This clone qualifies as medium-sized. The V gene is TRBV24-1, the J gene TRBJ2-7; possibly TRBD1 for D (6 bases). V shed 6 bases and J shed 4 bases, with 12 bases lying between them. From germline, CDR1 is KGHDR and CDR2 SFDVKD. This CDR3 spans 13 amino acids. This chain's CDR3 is CATSQGGWYEQYF. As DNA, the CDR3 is TGTGCCACCAGTCAAGGGGGTTGGTACGAGCAGTACTTC.